The clone carrying this T cell receptor beta chain was detected many times. Its antigen is as yet unknown. TCR beta CDR3 regions were amplified from RNA transcripts. Primed by the HTBI set, a first-round RT-PCR was run on the TCR CDR3. TCRdb itself ran the multiplex PCR reads through MiXCR, one entry per CDR3 protein. The repertoire holds about 400,000 distinct CDR3 sequences, with 15% as singletons. Patients between 18 and 65 years old had hyperthyroidism, newly diagnosed and lasting under 2 months. Used for diagnoses were clinical symptoms, serum thyroxine and TRAb, thyroid ultrasound and orbital computed tomography. These data originate in a study of T cells in Graves' hyperthyroidism and ophthalmopathy. Study-wide background: Peripheral blood was obtained at initial diagnosis, preceding any treatment.

Notes on the study in general: A median approximately 6.8 months before onset, the model predicted ophthalmopathy.

The V gene's germline CDR1 is SGDLS and CDR2 YYNGEE. V was clipped by 4 bases and J by 0 bases; unmatched bases: 3. The CDR3 loop spans 15 amino acids. The chain is built from TRBV9 and TRBJ2-1, with 8 bases matching TRBD1. The TCR comes from a woman in her thirties with Graves' hyperthyroidism. The sequenced material came from blood. The CDR3, as DNA: TGTGCCAGCAGCTCCGGGACAGGCTCCTACAATGAGCAGTTCTTC. The encoded protein is CASSSGTGSYNEQFF.